The 13 T cell receptor beta chains presented below share a single source sample, sequenced in a study of T-cell memory formation after mild COVID-19 (dated by TCRdb to the early 2020s). Libraries came from 5' RACE. The instrument given in TCRdb is Illumina NovaSeq 6000. In TCRdb, the public reads were trimmed at Q25 with fastp and aligned with MiXCR, with productive beta chains retained. Every CDR3 protein is listed once, alongside the most common genes and DNA of its rows. The sample contains a few hundred thousand distinct CDR3 sequences, roughly 9.4% of them found a single time. Clones ranked in the top ten supply roughly a fifth of the sample. The sequencing input was PBMCs or a T cell subset sorted from them (not recorded which). The receptors here all came from a young man who had mild COVID-19 (a few samples of this study predate the infection). The sample titles of this study are shuffled in the database, so cell type and time point are left out; the donor was told from shared clones.

The chain recombines TRBV9 with TRBJ1-6; 11 bases are a match to TRBD1. The CDR3 consists of 15 residues. Germline V gene lookup returns CDR1 SGDLS and CDR2 YYNGEE. V trimming: 4 bases; J trimming: 7 bases; junction bases outside the gene matches: 4. The CDR3 sequence: CASSPWTGGNSPLHF. The CDR3 DNA reads as TGTGCCAGCAGCCCCTGGACAGGGGGCAATTCACCCCTCCACTTT.

CDR3 region: CASSPYNGNTIYF. The CDR3 nucleotides are TGTGCCAGCAGCCCTTACAATGGAAACACCATATATTTT. The V and J genes are TRBV7-3 and TRBJ1-3, with D uncertain. This CDR3 has 13 amino acids. Trimming stripped 5 bases from V and 3 bases from J, with 8 bases between. In germline, CDR1 is SGHTA, CDR2 FQGTGA.

The gene calls are TRBV29-1 and TRBJ2-1, with TRBD2 matching over 13 bases. Trimming cost V 3 bases and J 0 bases; bases outside gene matches: 2. CDR1 and CDR2 (germline): SQVTM, ANQGSEA. This CDR3 comprises 16 residues. In nucleotides, the CDR3 is TGCAGCGTTGACGGGACTAGCGGGGTCTCCTACAATGAGCAGTTCTTC. Its translation: CSVDGTSGVSYNEQFF.

This sequence joins TRBV5-1 and TRBJ2-1; 8 bases are a match to TRBD2. V lost 0 bases and J lost 10; bases outside the gene matches: 9. Germline V lookup: CDR1 SGHRS, CDR2 YFSETQ. CDR3 size: 15 residues. The CDR3 bases are TGCGCCAGCAGCTTGGGGACTAGCTTGAGCCGGGAGCAGTTCTTC. Amino acids: CASSLGTSLSREQFF.

This sequence joins TRBV12-3 or TRBV12-4 and TRBJ2-3; D unclear. V was trimmed by 6 bases and J by 5 bases, leaving 12 bases between them. This CDR3 comprises 13 residues. CDR3 protein: CASSLTLKDTQYF. CDR3 DNA: TGTGCCAGCAGCCTCACTTTGAAAGATACGCAGTATTTT.

This clonotype was seen more than once but under ten times. V usage is TRBV21-1 and J usage is TRBJ1-1; the D segment call TRBD1 is taken from the table without a DNA check. TRBV21-1 is labeled a pseudogene. The CDR3 loop spans 17 amino acids. CDR3 in amino acids: CASTPGKGAKGSAEAFF. The DNA of the CDR3 is TGTGCCAGCACCCCTGGGAAGGGGGCGAAAGGAAGCGCGGAAGCTTTCTTT.

This clonotype was detected a few times. The chain is built from TRBV7-9 and TRBJ1-1; 7 bases are a match to TRBD1. CDR1 is SEHNR and CDR2 is FQNEAQ in the germline V gene (reference sequence). The CDR3 length is 12 residues. Trimming took 6 bases from V and 11 from J; bases not matched to a gene: 9. For the CDR3, the DNA is TGTGCCAGCAGGGATAGGGGGCTGAGGGCTTTCTTT. Protein: CASRDRGLRAFF.

This clonotype has just a few counts. The rearrangement joins TRBV4-2 to TRBJ2-1; 7 bases line up with TRBD2. Germline V gene data show CDR1 as LGHNA and CDR2 as YNFKEQ. V gave up 4 bases and J gave up 7 bases; unmatched junction bases: 4. The CDR3 contains 13 residues. CDR3: CASSPGSGNEQFF. CDR3 sequence (DNA): TGTGCCAGCAGCCCGGGTAGCGGGAATGAGCAGTTCTTC.

The rearrangement uses TRBV7-9 and TRBJ2-7; 7 bases match TRBD2. J was trimmed by 6 bases and V by 0 bases; bases with no gene match: 5. The germline CDR1 and CDR2 sequences are SEHNR and FQNEAQ (reference sequence). The CDR3 loop spans 14 amino acids. CDR3: CASSLAGGNSEQYF. CDR3 nucleotides: TGTGCCAGCAGCTTAGCGGGAGGGAACTCCGAGCAGTACTTC.

This clonotype was counted between two and nine times. The V call is TRBV28, the J call TRBJ1-1; no clear D. The CDR3 loop spans 12 amino acids. V was shortened by 10 bases and J by 3 bases, with 12 bases between the two germline ends. Per germline, CDR1 MDHEN and CDR2 SYDVKM. This chain's CDR3 is CATHWGDTEAFF. The CDR3 DNA is TGTGCCACCCATTGGGGTGACACTGAAGCTTTCTTT.

This clonotype was picked up many times. The rearrangement joins TRBV7-9 to TRBJ2-2, with D unclear. CDR1 is SEHNR and CDR2 is FQNEAQ in the germline V gene (reference sequence). V lost 5 bases, J lost 4 bases, and 11 bases lay in between. This CDR3 is 14 amino acids long. CDR3 sequence reads: CASSPRRTTGELFF. CDR3 DNA sequence: TGTGCCAGCAGCCCCCGACGGACCACCGGGGAGCTGTTTTTT.

In this sample, this clonotype turned up a few times. CDR3 loop: CASSVTGAPLGEAFF. As DNA, the CDR3 is TGTGCCAGCTCAGTGACAGGGGCCCCCTTGGGTGAAGCTTTCTTT. The rearrangement links TRBV18 to TRBJ1-1, with 8 positions matching TRBD1. The CDR3 is made up of 15 amino acids. The V gene end was trimmed by 5 bases and the J gene end by 7 bases; junction bases not matched to a gene: 12. Germline V gives CDR1 KGHSH, CDR2 LQKENI.

The V call is TRBV7-9, the J call TRBJ1-2; TRBD1 matches 10 bases. This CDR3 contains 14 residues. Germline lookup yields CDR1 SEHNR and CDR2 FQNEAQ (reference sequence). Trimming took 0 bases from V and 7 from J; bases not matched to a gene: 2. The CDR3 is CASSLAGTGAGYTF. The CDR3 bases are TGTGCCAGCAGCTTAGCGGGGACAGGGGCTGGCTACACCTTC.